A single sample gave rise to the 29 T cell receptor beta chains below, sequenced in a study of T-cell reconstitution after alpha-beta-depleted transplantation in children (dated by TCRdb to about 2016). Which antigens these TCRs recognize remains unknown. Libraries were made using PCR. Sequenced using an Illumina HiSeq 2500. TCR libraries were prepared with molecular barcoding, using unique molecular identifiers to normalize TCRbeta repertoire quantification. The raw public reads went through TCRdb reprocessing: fastp at Q25, MiXCR clone calling, in-frame beta chains kept. Each entry merges the rows of one CDR3 protein and shows their most common DNA and genes. This sample comprises about 300,000 distinct CDR3 sequences, about 7.3% of them detected only once. Clones ranked in the top ten supply approximately 9% of the sample. This specimen's treatment or condition label, per the study, means: allogeneic hematopoietic cell transplantation with graft depleted of TCRalphabeta T cells and CD19 B cells.

The paper's findings and limits, for the study overall: The frequencies of hyperexpanded clones fell over the following months, and after one year, T-cell counts and TCRbeta diversity were mostly attributed to newly produced T cells.

The sample consisted of peripheral blood, taken 360 days after TCRalphabeta/CD19-depleted stem cell transplant. Receptor source: a female patient under 10 years old who had a stem cell transplant for Fanconi anemia, so the T cells may come from the graft donor.

This clonotype appeared many times. The V and J genes are TRBV7-9 and TRBJ2-2; D possibly corresponds to TRBD2 (5 bases). Germline V lookup: CDR1 SEHNR, CDR2 FQNEAQ (reference sequence). V was shortened by 6 bases and J by 4 bases, with 9 bases between the two germline ends. The length of the CDR3 is 13 residues. CDR3 loop: CASRFGLTGELFF. CDR3 coding DNA: TGTGCCAGCAGATTCGGACTCACCGGGGAGCTGTTTTTT. The full variable domain, rest sourced from reference TRBV7-9 and TRBJ2-2, is DTGVSQNPRHKITKRGQNVTFRCDPISEHNRLYWYRQTLGQGPEFLTYFQNEAQLEKSRLLSDRFSAERPKGSFSTLEIQRTEQGDSAMYLCASRFGLTGELFFGEGSRLTVL.

This clonotype was seen ten or more times. This chain links TRBV6-6 with TRBJ2-7; D not certain. Germline V gives CDR1 MNHNY, CDR2 SVGAGI (reference sequence). The CDR3 runs to 13 residues. V dropped 4 bases and J dropped 4 bases, with 11 bases sitting between them. CDR3: CASSFRPLYEQYV. Written as DNA, the CDR3 is TGTGCCAGCAGTTTCCGGCCACTATACGAGCAGTACGTC.

This clonotype occurred a few times. The V call is TRBV9, the J call TRBJ2-3; D is possibly TRBD1 (6 bases). This CDR3 comprises 14 residues. Germline V lookup: CDR1 SGDLS, CDR2 YYNGEE. V was trimmed by 6 bases and J by 7 bases, leaving 18 bases between them. This CDR3 is CASKPTLGAYTQYF. CDR3 nucleotide sequence: TGTGCCAGCAAGCCTACCTTGGGGGCCTATACGCAGTATTTT.

This clonotype was detected only a few times. The gene calls are TRBV5-1 and TRBJ2-1, with 14 nucleotides matching TRBD2. With V trimmed by 0 bases and J by 6 bases, 2 bases remained unmatched. Germline V gives CDR1 SGHRS, CDR2 YFSETQ. This CDR3 is 16 amino acids long. The chain's CDR3 is CASSLGLAGGGNEQFF. In DNA, the CDR3 is TGCGCCAGCAGCTTGGGACTAGCGGGGGGGGGCAATGAGCAGTTCTTC.

This clonotype was observed a handful of times. The chain couples TRBV28 to TRBJ2-7; D assignment may be TRBD1 or TRBD2 (5 bases each). Germline values: CDR1 MDHEN, CDR2 SYDVKM. The CDR3 loop spans 11 amino acids. Trimming took 6 bases from V and 7 from J, leaving 10 bases between them. CDR3 in DNA: TGTGCCAGCAGAGAGGGGCGGGAGCAGTACGTC. It is translated as CASREGREQYV.

The table lists this clonotype with a few counts. The V call is TRBV27, the J call TRBJ1-2, with 9 bases identical to TRBD1. This CDR3 has 13 residues. Germline lookup yields CDR1 MNHEY and CDR2 SMNVEV (reference sequence). V gave up 6 bases and J gave up 7 bases; unmatched junction bases: 6. The CDR3 region has the DNA TGTGCCAGCAGAACCGGGACAGGGTTTGGCTACACCTTC. Translating it yields CASRTGTGFGYTF.

The V gene is TRBV18, the J gene TRBJ2-4; TRBD1 matches at 7 bases. This CDR3 is built from 16 residues. V shed 1 base, J shed 7 bases, and the junction held 10 bases outside the gene matches. CDR1 and CDR2 (germline): KGHSH, LQKENI. This CDR3 is CASSPRIPGTENIQYF. DNA for the CDR3: TGTGCCAGCTCACCACGGATCCCCGGGACAGAGAACATTCAGTACTTC.

There are many counts of this clonotype. The rearrangement joins TRBV24-1 to TRBJ2-5, with 10 bases aligning to TRBD1. This CDR3 is 18 amino acids long. Germline-derived CDR1 and CDR2 are KGHDR and SFDVKD. J gave up 3 bases and V 0 bases, and 9 bases lay outside the gene matches. CDR3 protein: CATSDLPGSGQGKETQYF. In DNA, the CDR3 is TGTGCCACCAGTGATTTGCCGGGTTCGGGACAGGGGAAAGAGACCCAGTACTTC.

This clonotype was counted a few times. The chain employs TRBV7-2 and TRBJ2-2; D gene ambiguous. V shed 5 bases and J shed 0 bases, with 13 bases lying between them. CDR1 SGHTA and CDR2 FQGNSA come from the germline V gene. The CDR3 covers 16 residues. The CDR3, as DNA: TGTGCCAGCAGCCCCCGCAGGTCGGCGAACACCGGGGAGCTGTTTTTT. This translates into CASSPRRSANTGELFF.

This clonotype was picked up many times. This chain uses TRBV6-5 with TRBJ1-1; D not certain. Looked up from germline, CDR1 is MNHEY and CDR2 is SVGAGI. Trimming took off 7 bases at V and 0 bases at J, with 12 bases between the two ends. CDR3 length: 14 amino acids. CDR3 nucleotide sequence: TGTGCCAGCATTCTACAGCCCATGAACACTGAAGCTTTCTTT. Its protein is CASILQPMNTEAFF.

The chain employs TRBV5-1 and TRBJ2-3; tentative D call: TRBD2 (6 bases). This CDR3 region has 15 residues. V lost 0 bases, J lost 3 bases, and 11 bases lay in between. The germline V gene has CDR1 SGHRS and CDR2 YFSETQ. CDR3 bases: TGCGCCAGCAGCTTGGAGGGGACTTATACAGATACGCAGTATTTT. Amino acids: CASSLEGTYTDTQYF.

This clonotype occurred a few times. The chain employs TRBV7-6 and TRBJ2-7; weak D call: TRBD2 (5 bases). The V end lost 3 bases, the J end lost 5 bases, and 11 bases lay between the germline ends. Germline CDR1 reads SGHVS; CDR2 reads FNYEAQ. There are 13 residues in the CDR3. In DNA form, the CDR3 reads TGTGCCAGCAGCTTGTCCGGGGTCCACGAGCAGTACTTC. Its translation is CASSLSGVHEQYF.

The rearrangement joins TRBV6-1 to TRBJ2-7; maybe TRBD1 (6 bases). Germline-derived CDR1 and CDR2 are MNHNS and SASEGT. Trimming removed 6 bases at V and 4 bases at J, with 13 bases between. The CDR3 extends over 13 amino acids. The CDR3 protein is CASRKTGSYEQYV. The CDR3 DNA reads as TGTGCCAGCAGAAAAACAGGGTCTTACGAGCAGTACGTC.

In its sample, this clonotype was seen many times. V and J are TRBV5-1 and TRBJ2-7; either TRBD1 or TRBD2 may supply D (5 bases each). Trimming took off 3 bases at V and 1 base at J, with 11 bases between the two ends. Per germline, CDR1 SGHRS and CDR2 YFSETQ. The CDR3 sequence is 14 residues long. Here the CDR3 reads CASSSGGGSYEQYF. CDR3 sequence (DNA): TGCGCCAGCAGCTCAGGTGGGGGATCCTACGAGCAGTACTTC.

This clonotype was seen at least ten times. The chain recombines TRBV5-6 with TRBJ2-1, with TRBD2 identical over 7 bases. Germline V lookup: CDR1 SGHDT, CDR2 YYEEEE. V shed 2 bases and J 0 bases; nucleotides not matched to a gene: 2. The CDR3 length is 15 residues. CDR3 sequence reads: CASSFLAASYNEQFF. In DNA form, the CDR3 reads TGTGCCAGCAGCTTTCTAGCGGCCTCCTACAATGAGCAGTTCTTC.

The chain joins TRBV11-2 to TRBJ2-5; 10 nucleotides agree with TRBD2. CDR1 is SGHAT, CDR2 FQNNGV, per germline. Germline trimming cut 1 base from V and 5 bases from J; bases unmatched to any gene: 7. The CDR3 contains 16 residues. In DNA, the CDR3 is TGTGCCAGCAGCTTAGCAGGACTAGCGGAACTGGAGACCCAGTACTTC. Amino acids: CASSLAGLAELETQYF.

This clonotype was seen repeatedly, ten times or more. The rearrangement uses TRBV28 and TRBJ2-5, with 14 bases matching TRBD2. After removal of 3 bases from V and 3 bases from J, the junction contained 6 bases not matched to a gene. The CDR3 runs to 17 residues. Germline V CDR1 and CDR2: MDHEN, SYDVKM. This CDR3 is CASSFLGLAGGKETQYF. The CDR3 nucleotides read TGTGCCAGCAGTTTCCTTGGACTAGCGGGGGGAAAAGAGACCCAGTACTTC. The variable domain in full, with the rest retrieved from reference TRBV28 and TRBJ2-5, is DVKVTQSSRYLVKRTGEKVFLECVQDMDHENMFWYRQDPGLGLRLIYFSYDVKMKEKGDIPEGYSVSREKKERFSLILESASTNQTSMYLCASSFLGLAGGKETQYFGPGTRLLVL.

The V call is TRBV5-1, the J call TRBJ2-1; D not certain. The ends were cut back, 4 bases at V and 1 base at J, with 15 bases in the middle. Germline CDR1 and CDR2: SGHRS and YFSETQ. The CDR3 has 16 residues. CDR3 sequence reads: CASSQGHSRSYNEQFF. CDR3 bases: TGCGCCAGCAGCCAAGGCCATTCGAGGTCCTACAATGAGCAGTTCTTC.

This clonotype showed up many times. The junction differs from germline at one of its ends, possibly a read error. The chain joins TRBV27 to TRBJ2-1, with 7 nucleotides matching TRBD1. This CDR3 is built from 14 residues. Germline V CDR1 and CDR2: MNHEY, SMNVEV (reference sequence). For the CDR3, the DNA is TGTGCCAGCAGTCCTGAAGCGAACAGGGGCCCCACCCTCTTC. It translates to CASSPEANRGPTLF.

This clonotype has more than one count but fewer than ten. The chain joins TRBV28 to TRBJ2-1; 9 nucleotides align to TRBD1. Germline assignment: CDR1 MDHEN and CDR2 SYDVKM. The junction had 5 bases not matched to a gene; V was cut back by 0 bases and J by 5 bases. This CDR3 has 16 residues. The CDR3 reads CASSLWAGQGNNEQFF. Here the CDR3 DNA reads TGTGCCAGCAGTTTATGGGCGGGACAGGGCAACAATGAGCAGTTCTTC.

This rearrangement joins TRBV6-1 to TRBJ1-1, with 8 bases identical to TRBD1. The CDR3 is made up of 14 amino acids. With V trimmed by 6 bases and J by 7 bases, 10 bases remained unmatched. Germline CDR1 and CDR2: MNHNS and SASEGT. Here the CDR3 reads CASRDQGQALEAFF. The CDR3 DNA reads as TGTGCCAGCAGAGACCAGGGACAGGCCCTTGAAGCTTTCTTT.

This clonotype appeared many times. This chain connects TRBV10-3 to TRBJ2-7; TRBD1 might be the D (6 bases). Germline loops: CDR1 ENHRY, CDR2 SYGVKD. With 2 bases removed from V and 2 bases from J, the gap between germline ends came to 7 bases. CDR3 size: 13 residues. The CDR3: CAISEDRPYEQYF. CDR3 nucleotide sequence: TGTGCCATCAGTGAGGACAGGCCCTACGAGCAGTACTTC.

This clonotype was recorded at least ten times. The CDR3 protein is CASSSLTSGGAYEQYF. DNA of the CDR3: TGTGCCAGCAGCTCCCTAACTAGCGGGGGGGCTTACGAGCAGTACTTC. V and J are TRBV7-8 and TRBJ2-7; 13 nucleotides line up with TRBD2. Germline V CDR1 and CDR2: SGHVS, FQNEAQ. After removal of 4 bases from V and 4 bases from J, the junction contained 7 bases not matched to a gene. This CDR3 contains 16 residues.

This clonotype was recorded a few times. V usage is TRBV3-1 and J usage is TRBJ2-5, with D possibly called TRBD1 or TRBD2 (6 bases each). CDR3 length: 16 residues. Germline-derived CDR1 and CDR2 are LGHDT and YNNKEL (reference sequence). Between the trimmed V and J ends, which lost 2 bases and 2 bases, there was a span of 15 bases. The CDR3 loop is CASSQLWGAIQETQYF. The CDR3 coding sequence is TGTGCCAGCAGCCAATTATGGGGGGCCATACAAGAGACCCAGTACTTC.

This clonotype was counted ten times or more. The chain recombines TRBV28 with TRBJ2-3; 11 positions agree with TRBD1. The CDR3 sequence is 15 residues long. In germline, CDR1 is MDHEN, CDR2 SYDVKM. J lost 12 bases, V lost 4 bases, and 12 bases had no gene match. CDR3: CASSWTGGRISLQYF. CDR3 bases: TGTGCCAGCAGTTGGACAGGGGGCCGGATTTCCCTCCAGTATTTT.

The chain uses TRBV11-3 and TRBJ2-1, with 7 bases identical to TRBD1. Germline CDR1 and CDR2: SGHNT and YENEEA. The J segment lost 8 bases and the V segment lost 0 bases, leaving 1 base of the junction unmatched. The CDR3 runs 13 residues. The CDR3 spells CASSLEGGDEQFF. In DNA form, the CDR3 reads TGTGCCAGCAGCTTAGAAGGGGGCGATGAGCAGTTCTTC.

This clonotype was recorded at least ten times. The J gene is TRBJ2-1, the V gene TRBV5-1; no clear D gene. Between the trimmed V and J ends, which lost 0 bases and 5 bases, there was a span of 9 bases. This CDR3 is built from 14 residues. Germline CDR1 SGHRS, CDR2 YFSETQ. The CDR3 protein is CASSLAKPNNEQFF. Here the CDR3 DNA reads TGCGCCAGCAGCTTGGCCAAACCAAACAATGAGCAGTTCTTC.

The rearrangement links TRBV28 to TRBJ2-7; TRBD1 agrees at 8 bases. This CDR3 has 14 residues. The V gene's germline CDR1 is MDHEN and CDR2 SYDVKM. The ends lost 2 bases at V and 9 bases at J; junction bases unmatched: 9. The CDR3: CASSLNQGAQGQYF. Here the CDR3 DNA reads TGTGCCAGCAGTTTAAACCAGGGGGCGCAGGGGCAGTACTTC.

This clonotype was observed a few times. The chain links TRBV28 to TRBJ2-1, with a possible D match to TRBD2 (5 bases). V was clipped by 8 bases and J by 0 bases, with 8 bases between them. The CDR3 loop spans 13 amino acids. Germline V lookup: CDR1 MDHEN, CDR2 SYDVKM. The CDR3 bases are TGTGCCAGCCGGGGTTTCTCCTACAATGAGCAGTTCTTC. Its protein product is CASRGFSYNEQFF.